Detailed here is one T cell receptor (beta chain). Its specificity is unknown. Germline CDR1 and CDR2: SGHNT and YYREEE (reference sequence). CDR3 size: 14 residues. The germline V and J ends were trimmed by 4 bases and 2 bases, with 12 bases remaining between them. Only in-frame clones appear in the TCRdb table, and some are missing; sequencing was by immunoSEQ multiplex PCR. The table lists about 120,000 clones, approximately 88% of them singletons, with 1.4% in the top ten. This entry belongs to a study of cytomegalovirus exposure and HLA in healthy donors. General observations from the study: First-cohort TCR clusters were later found to tend to co-occur in the 120 or so validation repertoires. While the bulk of TCR sequences proved rare, some public TCRs turned up in many donors. Testing in vitro showed a few CMV-associated chains specific for CMV antigens.

The donors belonged to the roughly 110-subject validation cohort, separate from the roughly 700-subject first cohort. The receptor comes from a woman aged 25 to 45 in good health and CMV-seropositive. The sample comprised PBMCs. The chain has TRBV5-4 and TRBJ2-5; D not resolved. CDR3 amino acids: CASSLRSGQETQYF. The CDR3 DNA is TGTGCCAGCAGCCTGAGGTCCGGGCAAGAGACCCAGTACTTC. The full variable domain, its missing parts supplied by reference TRBV5-4 and TRBJ2-5, is ETGVTQSPTHLIKTRGQQVTLRCSSQSGHNTVSWYQQALGQGPQFIFQYYREEENGRGNFPPRFSGLQFPNYSSELNVNALELDDSALYLCASSLRSGQETQYFGPGTRLLVL.